These 30 T cell receptor beta chains were sequenced from one sample in a study of blood T cells in healthy people across ages. The authors ran a second PCR of roughly 6 to 12 cycles using a sample-barcoded 5' primer and a J-beta primer mix. TCRdb itself ran the 5' RACE reads through MiXCR, one entry per CDR3 protein. The table lists 800,000 to 1,000,000 distinct CDR3 sequences, roughly 50% of them singletons. Sequenced material: blood. The receptors derive from a man in his thirties or forties in good health.

This sequence joins TRBV6-6 and TRBJ2-1, with D perhaps TRBD2 (7 bases). Trimming took 2 bases from V and 6 from J, leaving 11 bases between them. The CDR3 is 14 amino acids. Germline-derived CDR1 and CDR2 are MNHNY and SVGAGI (reference sequence). The CDR3 here is CASSYGEGGNEQFF. The CDR3 DNA reads as TGTGCCAGCAGTTACGGGGAGGGGGGCAATGAGCAGTTCTTC.

This clonotype came up a few times. The rearrangement joins TRBV2 to TRBJ2-1; 12 bases line up with TRBD2. The CDR3 extends over 15 amino acids. The V and J ends lost 7 bases and 4 bases, in that order; junction bases with no gene match: 5. Germline V lookup: CDR1 SNHLY, CDR2 FYNNEI. The CDR3 sequence is CASNPLAGGYNEQFF. The DNA for the CDR3 is TGTGCCAGCAACCCACTAGCGGGGGGATACAATGAGCAGTTCTTC.

This clonotype has only a few counts. CDR3 in amino acids: CASSVEKLGQETQYF. CDR3 DNA: TGTGCCAGCAGCGTAGAAAAGCTGGGCCAAGAGACCCAGTACTTC. The J gene is TRBJ2-5, the V gene TRBV9, with D unclear. CDR1 is SGDLS and CDR2 is YYNGEE in the germline V gene. V dropped 0 bases and J dropped 1 base, with 10 bases sitting between them. The CDR3 length is 15 residues.

The V and J genes are TRBV24-1 and TRBJ2-3, with 7 positions matching TRBD1. CDR3 size: 13 residues. Trimming cost V 9 bases and J 3 bases; bases outside gene matches: 5. Germline V gene sequence: CDR1 KGHDR, CDR2 SFDVKD. The CDR3 spells CATEQGVTDTQYF. In nucleotides, the CDR3 is TGTGCCACCGAGCAGGGGGTTACAGATACGCAGTATTTT.

The rearrangement links TRBV7-6 to TRBJ2-1, with 10 positions matching TRBD1. Germline CDR1 reads SGHVS; CDR2 reads FNYEAQ. The trim removed 5 bases at V and 2 bases at J, leaving 6 bases unmatched. CDR3 size: 16 residues. In DNA, the CDR3 is TGTGCCAGCAGCCTCAGACAGGGGGCCACCTACAATGAGCAGTTCTTC. Residues: CASSLRQGATYNEQFF.

The J gene is TRBJ2-7, the V gene TRBV6-5, with a possible D match to TRBD1 (6 bases). Germline CDR1 and CDR2: MNHEY and SVGAGI. The V end was cut by 5 bases, the J end by 6 bases, with 17 bases between. The CDR3 covers 14 residues. The CDR3 loop is CASSDDRSAFEQYF. As DNA, the CDR3 is TGTGCCAGCAGTGACGACAGGTCAGCCTTCGAGCAGTACTTC.

The chain employs TRBV14 and TRBJ2-5, with 9 bases lining up with TRBD2. CDR3 length: 14 amino acids. Looked up from germline, CDR1 is SGHDN and CDR2 is FVKESK. V was clipped by 4 bases and J by 5 bases; unmatched bases: 5. The CDR3 reads CASSPWTSAETQYF. CDR3 sequence (DNA): TGTGCCAGCAGCCCCTGGACTAGCGCGGAGACCCAGTACTTC.

This clonotype was seen more than once but under ten times. One end of the junction fails to match germline, which may point to a read error. The chain employs TRBV4-2 and TRBJ2-3; TRBD2 matches at 12 bases. The CDR3 is made up of 15 amino acids. Germline CDR1 and CDR2: LGHNA and YNFKEQ. Here the CDR3 DNA reads TGTGCCAGCCGCCAGGGACTAGCGGGTCGGGATACGCAGTATTTT. This sequence encodes CASRQGLAGRDTQYF.

CDR3 DNA: TGCAGTGCGACGAAGGGCGGATTTAGCAATCAGCCCCAGCATTTT. Protein product: CSATKGGFSNQPQHF. The chain employs TRBV20-1 and TRBJ1-5; D is unresolved. Germline values: CDR1 DFQATT, CDR2 SNEGSKA (reference sequence). This CDR3 is built from 15 residues. V lost 6 bases and J lost 0, with 15 bases in between.

This chain connects TRBV29-1 to TRBJ1-1; D remains ambiguous. Germline values: CDR1 SQVTM, CDR2 ANQGSEA. This CDR3 spans 13 amino acids. V dropped 2 bases and J dropped 1 base, with 8 bases sitting between them. The CDR3 loop is CSVEFRGNTEAFF. The CDR3 DNA is TGCAGCGTTGAATTCCGAGGGAACACTGAAGCTTTCTTT.

This sequence joins TRBV6-5 and TRBJ1-1; D might be TRBD1 (5 bases). The V and J ends lost 5 bases and 1 base respectively, with 11 bases between them. The CDR3 covers 14 residues. Per germline, CDR1 MNHEY and CDR2 SVGAGI. The CDR3 DNA follows: TGTGCCAGCAGTCCGGGACGCAGGAACACTGAAGCTTTCTTT. It is translated as CASSPGRRNTEAFF.

The chain recombines TRBV12-3 or TRBV12-4 with TRBJ1-5; D unresolved. The CDR3 sequence is 15 residues long. Deletions cut 5 bases from V and 3 bases from J, with 14 bases between. CDR3 DNA: TGTGCCAGCAGTCCTGGCGGGTCTTTCAATCAGCCCCAGCATTTT. This encodes CASSPGGSFNQPQHF.

The V call is TRBV18, the J call TRBJ1-2, with D perhaps matching TRBD1 (5 bases). V was cut by 3 bases and J by 4 bases, with 9 bases left in between. The CDR3 loop spans 13 amino acids. Germline-derived CDR1 and CDR2 are KGHSH and LQKENI. The CDR3 bases are TGTGCCAGCTCACCCGACAGACTCTATGGCTACACCTTC. Its protein is CASSPDRLYGYTF.

V usage is TRBV28 and J usage is TRBJ2-1, with D possibly TRBD1 on 6 matching bases. Germline V CDR1 and CDR2: MDHEN, SYDVKM. Deletions cut 10 bases from V and 6 bases from J, with 19 bases between. The CDR3 consists of 14 residues. CDR3 bases: TGTGCCACCTCTCACCAGGGGAAGGTCAATGAGCAGTTCTTC. Its protein is CATSHQGKVNEQFF.

The chain uses TRBV11-2 and TRBJ2-5; 7 nucleotides align to TRBD1. The V gene's germline CDR1 is SGHAT and CDR2 FQNNGV. The CDR3 consists of 12 residues. Unmatched junction bases numbered 10, after V lost 7 bases and J lost 11 bases. CDR3 amino acids: CASNRQGWEQYF. As DNA, the CDR3 is TGTGCCAGCAACAGACAGGGTTGGGAGCAGTACTTC.

The chain joins TRBV7-2 to TRBJ1-6; possibly TRBD1 for D (6 bases). CDR1 is SGHTA and CDR2 is FQGNSA in the germline V gene. V was cut by 10 bases and J by 7 bases, with 20 bases left in between. The CDR3 consists of 15 residues. CDR3 sequence (DNA): TGTGCCATAAGAGCCGGGGGCGCGGAGAATTCACCCCTCCACTTT. Translated: CAIRAGGAENSPLHF.

There are a few counts of this clonotype. The V gene is TRBV27, the J gene TRBJ1-2; D is perhaps TRBD1 (6 bases). Looked up from germline, CDR1 is MNHEY and CDR2 is SMNVEV (reference sequence). The CDR3 contains 14 residues. The V end was cut by 3 bases, the J end by 7 bases, with 15 bases between. This CDR3 reads CASSFTGTLGGYTF. For the CDR3, the DNA is TGTGCCAGCAGTTTTACAGGGACGCTTGGTGGCTACACCTTC.

This chain uses TRBV29-1 with TRBJ1-2; D perhaps matches TRBD1 (6 bases). Germline CDR1 reads SQVTM; CDR2 reads ANQGSEA. V shed 3 bases and J shed 0 bases, with 17 bases lying between them. The CDR3 is made up of 16 amino acids. The CDR3 spells CSVDPLGGGSNYGYTF. The DNA of the CDR3 is TGCAGCGTTGACCCCCTGGGGGGCGGGTCTAACTATGGCTACACCTTC.

This clonotype was detected a few times. The rearrangement joins TRBV5-1 to TRBJ2-6; 9 bases are a match to TRBD1. Unmatched junction bases numbered 2, after V lost 2 bases and J lost 2 bases. The CDR3 contains 16 residues. Germline V gene data show CDR1 as SGHRS and CDR2 as YFSETQ. CDR3 DNA: TGCGCCAGCAGCTTACAGGGGGCGCCTGGGGCCAACGTCCTGACTTTC. This gives the protein CASSLQGAPGANVLTF.

The rearrangement links TRBV6-2 or TRBV6-3 to TRBJ1-1, with unresolved D. Germline V gene lookup returns CDR1 MNHEY and CDR2 SVGEGT. The V gene lost 5 bases and the J gene lost 0 bases, with 10 bases spanning the gap. The CDR3 sequence is 14 residues long. This CDR3 reads CASSQLKLNTEAFF. CDR3 DNA: TGTGCCAGCAGTCAACTTAAATTGAACACTGAAGCTTTCTTT.

The chain couples TRBV5-1 to TRBJ2-1; weak D call: TRBD1 (9 bases). This CDR3 region has 15 residues. CDR1 and CDR2 from the germline V gene are SGHRS and YFSETQ. V was shortened by 4 bases and J by 4 bases, with 15 bases between the two germline ends. The CDR3 DNA sequence: TGCGCCAGCAGCCGGGGGGGACAGGGATACAATGAGCAGTTCTTC. This translates into CASSRGGQGYNEQFF.

The chain recombines TRBV20-1 with TRBJ1-5; D perhaps matches TRBD1 (6 bases). The CDR3 is made up of 14 amino acids. Germline values: CDR1 DFQATT, CDR2 SNEGSKA (reference sequence). Trimming left V 0 bases short and J 5 bases short, with 11 bases between. The CDR3 is CSARDYRADQPQHF. DNA for the CDR3: TGCAGTGCTAGAGATTACAGGGCAGATCAGCCCCAGCATTTT.

This chain uses TRBV6-1 with TRBJ1-2; no definite D call. Looked up from germline, CDR1 is MNHNS and CDR2 is SASEGT. The CDR3 consists of 15 residues. V shed 2 bases and J shed 6 bases, with 16 bases lying between them. The CDR3 sequence is CASSETSAVGDGYTF. In nucleotides, the CDR3 is TGTGCCAGCAGTGAAACGTCGGCGGTAGGCGATGGCTACACCTTC.

Concerning this clonotype itself: Just one base apart from a much larger clone, this may be a read error. This chain uses TRBV7-2 with TRBJ2-7; D may be TRBD1 (5 bases). TRBJ2-5 explains the end of the DNA better; the J call may be wrong. The CDR3 contains 14 residues. Germline-derived CDR1 and CDR2 are SGHTA and FQGNSA. Written as DNA, the CDR3 is TGTGCCAGCAGCGTAATGGGGCACCGGGAGACCCAGTACTTC. Amino acid sequence: CASSVMGHRETQYF.

The chain couples TRBV6-2 or TRBV6-3 to TRBJ1-2; TRBD1 matches 8 bases. From germline, CDR1 is MNHEY and CDR2 SVGEGT. J gave up 4 bases and V 8 bases, and 6 bases lay outside the gene matches. CDR3 length: 13 residues. CDR3: CASGKDRGYGYTF. Here the CDR3 DNA reads TGTGCCAGCGGGAAAGACAGGGGCTATGGCTACACCTTC.

Ten or more counts support this clonotype. The CDR3: CASSPGTGMDIQYF. CDR3 DNA: TGTGCCAGCAGCCCCGGGACAGGGATGGACATTCAGTACTTC. The gene calls are TRBV6-5 and TRBJ2-4; 9 bases are a match to TRBD1. Germline V gene sequence: CDR1 MNHEY, CDR2 SVGAGI. The CDR3 loop spans 14 amino acids. V shed 6 bases, J shed 8 bases, and the junction held 8 bases outside the gene matches.

The rearrangement joins TRBV30 to TRBJ2-1; 9 bases are a match to TRBD1. The CDR3 loop spans 14 amino acids. The V gene end was trimmed by 2 bases and the J gene end by 4 bases; junction bases not matched to a gene: 3. Germline CDR1 GTSNPN, CDR2 SVGIG (reference sequence). CDR3 nucleotide sequence: TGTGCCTGGAGTACAGGGGGCTTATACAATGAGCAGTTCTTC. Protein: CAWSTGGLYNEQFF.

This clonotype was detected a few times. This rearrangement joins TRBV27 to TRBJ1-2; D call uncertain. The length of the CDR3 is 12 residues. The germline V and J ends were trimmed by 6 bases and 0 bases, with 5 bases remaining between them. Germline CDR1 reads MNHEY; CDR2 reads SMNVEV (reference sequence). For the CDR3, the DNA is TGTGCCAGCAGCGGGACTAACTATGGCTACACCTTC. This encodes CASSGTNYGYTF.

The chain joins TRBV15 to TRBJ2-2; D is ambiguous. Germline CDR1 is LNHNV and CDR2 is YYDKDF (reference sequence). The CDR3 totals 14 residues. Between the trimmed V and J ends, which lost 0 bases and 6 bases, there was a span of 8 bases. CDR3 in amino acids: CATSRDLGSGELFF. The DNA of the CDR3 is TGTGCCACCAGCAGAGATTTAGGTTCCGGGGAGCTGTTTTTT.

This clonotype was picked up a small number of times. V gene TRBV10-3 combines with J gene TRBJ2-2; 13 bases agree with TRBD2. The CDR3 sequence is 15 residues long. The germline gives CDR1 ENHRY, CDR2 SYGVKD. With V trimmed by 6 bases and J by 6 bases, 4 bases remained unmatched. The CDR3 nucleotides are TGTGCCATCAGGACTAGCGGGGGGTCATCCGGGGAGCTGTTTTTT. This encodes CAIRTSGGSSGELFF.